The clone carrying this TCR beta chain was detected a few times. Both 60 Vbeta primers and 13 Jbeta primers went into the PCR. The protocol was immunoSEQ multiplex PCR, while the TCRdb copy is restricted to in-frame clones and leaves out a portion. The data show roughly 80,000 clones, roughly two thirds seen once. The CDR3 runs to 17 residues. With 4 bases clipped from V and 2 bases from J, the junction kept 9 bases outside the gene matches. Germline lookup yields CDR1 MDHEN and CDR2 SYDVKM. The data belong to a study of cytomegalovirus exposure and HLA in healthy donors. Study context: A prior study identified 117 million unique TCR beta sequences from some 200 million T cells.

The receptor was derived from a woman in her 50s in good health and CMV-seropositive. The chain combines TRBV28 with TRBJ2-7; 12 bases line up with TRBD2. The material sequenced was PBMCs. Here the CDR3 reads CASSSHRTSGATYEQYV. The CDR3 DNA follows: TGTGCCAGCAGTTCCCACCGGACTAGCGGGGCAACCTACGAGCAGTACGTC.